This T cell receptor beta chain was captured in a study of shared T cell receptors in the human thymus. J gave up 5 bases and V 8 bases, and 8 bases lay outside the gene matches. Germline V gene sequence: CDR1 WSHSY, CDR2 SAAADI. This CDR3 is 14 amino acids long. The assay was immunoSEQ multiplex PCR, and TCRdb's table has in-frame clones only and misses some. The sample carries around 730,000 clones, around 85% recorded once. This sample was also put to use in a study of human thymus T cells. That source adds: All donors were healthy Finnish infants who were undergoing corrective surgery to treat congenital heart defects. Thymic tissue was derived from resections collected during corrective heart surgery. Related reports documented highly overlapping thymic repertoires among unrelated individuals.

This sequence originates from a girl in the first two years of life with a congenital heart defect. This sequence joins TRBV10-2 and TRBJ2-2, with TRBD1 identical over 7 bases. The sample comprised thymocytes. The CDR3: CASDRQGLTGELFF. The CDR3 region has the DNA TGCGCCAGCGATAGACAGGGATTGACCGGGGAGCTGTTTTTT.